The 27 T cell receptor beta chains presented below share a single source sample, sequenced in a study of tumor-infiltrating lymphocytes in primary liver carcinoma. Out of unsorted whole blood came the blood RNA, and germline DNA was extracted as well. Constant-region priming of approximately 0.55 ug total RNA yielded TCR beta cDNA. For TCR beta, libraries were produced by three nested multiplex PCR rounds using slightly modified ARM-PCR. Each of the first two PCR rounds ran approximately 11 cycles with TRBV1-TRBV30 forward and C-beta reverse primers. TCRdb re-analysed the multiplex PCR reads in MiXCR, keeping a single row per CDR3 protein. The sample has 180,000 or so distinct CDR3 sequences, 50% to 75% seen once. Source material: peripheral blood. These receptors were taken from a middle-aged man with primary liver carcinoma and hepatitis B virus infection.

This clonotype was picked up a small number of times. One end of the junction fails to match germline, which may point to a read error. CDR3 amino acids: CASSSGQTTDEQFF. CDR3 bases: TGTGCCAGCAGCTCGGGCCAAACGACGGATGAGCAGTTCTTC. This chain links TRBV5-1 with TRBJ2-1; D gene uncertain. The CDR3 spans 14 residues. Germline V gives CDR1 SGHRS, CDR2 YFSETQ.

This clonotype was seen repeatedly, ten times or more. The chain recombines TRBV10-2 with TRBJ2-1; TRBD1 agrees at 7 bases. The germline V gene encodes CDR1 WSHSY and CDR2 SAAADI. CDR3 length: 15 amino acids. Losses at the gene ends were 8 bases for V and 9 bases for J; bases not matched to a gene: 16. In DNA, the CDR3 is TGCGCCAGCTACAAGGGGGCAGACGGCCCCCGTGAGCAGTTCTTC. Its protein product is CASYKGADGPREQFF.

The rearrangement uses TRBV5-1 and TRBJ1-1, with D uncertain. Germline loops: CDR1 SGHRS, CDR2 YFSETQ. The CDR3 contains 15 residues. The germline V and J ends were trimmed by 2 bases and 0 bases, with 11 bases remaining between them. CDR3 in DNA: TGCGCCAGCAGCTTAGGCGGGCCAATGAACACTGAAGCTTTCTTT. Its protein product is CASSLGGPMNTEAFF. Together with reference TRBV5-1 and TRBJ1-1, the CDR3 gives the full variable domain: KAGVTQTPRYLIKTRGQQVTLSCSPISGHRSVSWYQQTPGQGLQFLFEYFSETQRNKGNFPGRFSGRQFSNSRSEMNVSTLELGDSALYLCASSLGGPMNTEAFFGQGTRLTVV.

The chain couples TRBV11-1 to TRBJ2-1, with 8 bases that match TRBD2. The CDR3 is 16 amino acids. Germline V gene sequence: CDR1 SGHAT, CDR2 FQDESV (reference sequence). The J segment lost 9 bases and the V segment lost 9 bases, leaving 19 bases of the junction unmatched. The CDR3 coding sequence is TGTGCCAGTATTTCCGGGACTAGTGCGAGAGGAGGTGAGCAGTTCTTC. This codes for CASISGTSARGGEQFF.

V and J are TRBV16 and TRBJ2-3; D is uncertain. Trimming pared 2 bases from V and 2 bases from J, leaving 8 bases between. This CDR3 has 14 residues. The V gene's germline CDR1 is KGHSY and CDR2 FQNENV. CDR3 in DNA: TGTGCCAGCAGCCAAGACCGGCCCACAGATACGCAGTATTTT. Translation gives CASSQDRPTDTQYF.

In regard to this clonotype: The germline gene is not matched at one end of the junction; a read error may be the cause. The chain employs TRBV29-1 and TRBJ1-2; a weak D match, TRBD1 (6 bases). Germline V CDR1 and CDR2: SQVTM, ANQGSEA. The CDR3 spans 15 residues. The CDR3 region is CSAGSGTGRERGYAF. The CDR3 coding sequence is TGCAGCGCTGGAAGTGGAACAGGGAGAGAACGGGGCTACGCCTTC.

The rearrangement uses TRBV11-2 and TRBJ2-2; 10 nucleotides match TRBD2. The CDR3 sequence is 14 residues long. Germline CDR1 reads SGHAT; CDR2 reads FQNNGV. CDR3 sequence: CVNSFLAGVGELFF. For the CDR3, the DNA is TGTGTCAACAGCTTCCTAGCGGGAGTCGGGGAGCTGTTTTTT.

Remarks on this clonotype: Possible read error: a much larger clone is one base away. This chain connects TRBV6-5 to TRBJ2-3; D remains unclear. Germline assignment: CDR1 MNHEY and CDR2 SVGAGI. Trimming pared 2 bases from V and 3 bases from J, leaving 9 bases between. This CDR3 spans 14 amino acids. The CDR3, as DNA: TGTGCCAGCAGTTACATGGCTAGAACAGATACGCAGTATTTT. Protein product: CASSYMARTDTQYF.

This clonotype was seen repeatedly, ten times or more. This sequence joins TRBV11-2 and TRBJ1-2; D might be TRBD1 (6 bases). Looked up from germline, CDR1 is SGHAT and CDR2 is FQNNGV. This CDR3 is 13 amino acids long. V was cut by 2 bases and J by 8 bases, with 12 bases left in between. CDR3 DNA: TGTGCCAGCAGCTTAAGGGGGAGTCAGGGCTACACCTTC. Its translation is CASSLRGSQGYTF.

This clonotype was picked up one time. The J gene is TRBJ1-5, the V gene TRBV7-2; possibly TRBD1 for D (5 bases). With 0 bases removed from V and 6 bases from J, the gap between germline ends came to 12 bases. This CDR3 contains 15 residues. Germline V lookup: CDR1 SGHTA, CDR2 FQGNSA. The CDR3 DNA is TGTGCCAGCAGCTTAGCTCCGGCAGGGCTTCAGCCCCAGCATTTT. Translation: CASSLAPAGLQPQHF. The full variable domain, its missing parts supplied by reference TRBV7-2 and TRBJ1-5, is GAGVSQSPSNKVTEKGKDVELRCDPISGHTALYWYRQSLGQGLEFLIYFQGNSAPDKSGLPSDRFSAERTGGSVSTLTIQRTQQEDSAVYLCASSLAPAGLQPQHFGDGTRLSIL.

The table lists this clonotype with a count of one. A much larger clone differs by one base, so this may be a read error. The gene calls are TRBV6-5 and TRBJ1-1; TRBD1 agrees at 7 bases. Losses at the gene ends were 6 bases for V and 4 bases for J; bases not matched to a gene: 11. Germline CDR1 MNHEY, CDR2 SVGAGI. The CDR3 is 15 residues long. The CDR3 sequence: CASRDTGTVITEAFF. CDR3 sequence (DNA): TGTGCCAGCAGAGACACCGGGACAGTGATCACTGAAGCTTTCTTT.

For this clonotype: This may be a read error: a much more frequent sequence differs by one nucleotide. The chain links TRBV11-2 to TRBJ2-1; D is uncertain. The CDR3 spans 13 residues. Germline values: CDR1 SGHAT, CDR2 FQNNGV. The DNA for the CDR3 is TGTGCCAGCAGCATTAACAAATACAATGAGCACTTCTTC. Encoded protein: CASSINKYNEHFF.

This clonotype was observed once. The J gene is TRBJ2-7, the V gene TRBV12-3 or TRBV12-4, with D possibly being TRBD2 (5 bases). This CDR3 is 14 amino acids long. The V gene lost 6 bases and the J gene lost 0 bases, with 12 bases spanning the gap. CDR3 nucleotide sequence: TGTGCCAGCAGCCATAGCGAGTCCTCCTACGAGCAGTACTTC. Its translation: CASSHSESSYEQYF.

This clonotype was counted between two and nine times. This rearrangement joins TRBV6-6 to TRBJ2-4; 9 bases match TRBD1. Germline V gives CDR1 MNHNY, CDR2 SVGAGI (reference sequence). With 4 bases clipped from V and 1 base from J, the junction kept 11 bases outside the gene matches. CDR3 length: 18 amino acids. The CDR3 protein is CASSFFTPGQGAKNIQYF. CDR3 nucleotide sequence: TGTGCCAGCAGTTTTTTCACCCCGGGACAGGGTGCCAAAAACATTCAGTACTTC.

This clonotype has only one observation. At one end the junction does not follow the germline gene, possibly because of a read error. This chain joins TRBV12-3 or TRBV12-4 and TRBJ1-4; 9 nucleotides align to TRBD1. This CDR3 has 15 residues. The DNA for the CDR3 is TGTGCCAGCAGTTTCGGACAGGGGACTAATGGAAAACTGTTTTTT. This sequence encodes CASSFGQGTNGKLFF.

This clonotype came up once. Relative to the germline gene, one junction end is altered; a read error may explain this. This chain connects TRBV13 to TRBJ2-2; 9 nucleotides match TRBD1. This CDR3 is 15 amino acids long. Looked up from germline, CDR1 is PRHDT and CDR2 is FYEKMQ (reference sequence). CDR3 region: CASSLGDRGTGELLF. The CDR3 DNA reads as TGTGCCAGCAGCTTAGGGGACAGGGGCACCGGGGAGCTGCTTTTT.

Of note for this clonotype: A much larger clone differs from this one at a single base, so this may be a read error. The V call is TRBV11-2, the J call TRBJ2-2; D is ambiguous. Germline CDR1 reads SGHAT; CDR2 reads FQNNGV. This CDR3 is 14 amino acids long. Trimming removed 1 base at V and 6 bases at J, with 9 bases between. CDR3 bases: TGTGCCAGCAGCTTAGGTTATGCGGCCGGGGAGCTGTTTTTT. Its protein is CASSLGYAAGELFF.

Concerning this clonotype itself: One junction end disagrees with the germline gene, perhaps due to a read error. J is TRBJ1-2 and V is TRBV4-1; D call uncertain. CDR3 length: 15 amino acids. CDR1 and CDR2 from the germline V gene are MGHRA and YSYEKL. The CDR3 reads CASSQVRRETNGNTF. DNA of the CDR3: TGCGCCAGCAGCCAAGTTCGGCGGGAGACGAATGGCAACACCTTC.

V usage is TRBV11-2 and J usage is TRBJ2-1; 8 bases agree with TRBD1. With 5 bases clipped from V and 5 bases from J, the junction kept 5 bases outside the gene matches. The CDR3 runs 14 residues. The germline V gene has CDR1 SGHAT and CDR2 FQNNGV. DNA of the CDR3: TGTGCCAGCAGCATGACAGGGGTTCACAATGAGCAGTTCTTC. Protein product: CASSMTGVHNEQFF.

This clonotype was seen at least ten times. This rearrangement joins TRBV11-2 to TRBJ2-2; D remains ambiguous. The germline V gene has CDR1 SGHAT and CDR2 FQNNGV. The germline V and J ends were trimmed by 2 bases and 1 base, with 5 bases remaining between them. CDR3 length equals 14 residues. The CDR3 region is CASSLNWNTGELFF. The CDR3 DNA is TGTGCCAGCAGCTTAAATTGGAACACCGGGGAGCTGTTTTTT.

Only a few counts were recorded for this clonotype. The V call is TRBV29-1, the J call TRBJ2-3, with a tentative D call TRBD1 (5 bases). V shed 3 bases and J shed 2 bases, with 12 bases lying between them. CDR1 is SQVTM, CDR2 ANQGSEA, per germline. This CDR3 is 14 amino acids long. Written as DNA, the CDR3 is TGCAGCGTTGACGATCAGGGATTCACAGATACGCAGTATTTT. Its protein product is CSVDDQGFTDTQYF.

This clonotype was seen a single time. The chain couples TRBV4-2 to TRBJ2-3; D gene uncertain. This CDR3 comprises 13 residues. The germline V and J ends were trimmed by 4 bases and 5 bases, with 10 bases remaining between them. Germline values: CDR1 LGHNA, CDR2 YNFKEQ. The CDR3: CASSPRSRDTQYF. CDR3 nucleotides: TGTGCCAGCAGCCCCAGGAGCCGAGATACGCAGTATTTT.

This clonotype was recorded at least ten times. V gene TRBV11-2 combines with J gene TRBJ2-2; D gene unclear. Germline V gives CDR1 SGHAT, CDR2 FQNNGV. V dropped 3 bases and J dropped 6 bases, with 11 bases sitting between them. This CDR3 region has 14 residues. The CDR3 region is CASSLMTASGELFF. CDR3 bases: TGTGCCAGCAGCTTGATGACCGCGTCCGGGGAGCTGTTTTTT.

CDR3: CATTWQSSTDTQYF. The CDR3 DNA sequence: TGTGCCACAACGTGGCAGAGTAGCACAGATACGCAGTATTTT. The V and J genes are TRBV10-3 and TRBJ2-3; D unresolved. The CDR3 is 14 residues long. The V gene's germline CDR1 is ENHRY and CDR2 SYGVKD. Trimming shortened V by 10 bases and J by 0 bases, and 14 bases separated the two germline ends.

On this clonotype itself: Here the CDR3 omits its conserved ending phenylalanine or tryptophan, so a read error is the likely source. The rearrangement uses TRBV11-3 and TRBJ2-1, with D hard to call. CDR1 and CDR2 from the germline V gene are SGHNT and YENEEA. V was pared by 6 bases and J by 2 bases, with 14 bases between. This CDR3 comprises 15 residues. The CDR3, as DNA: TGTGCCAGCAGATTAAGGCCGGGCACCTACAATGAGCAGTTCCTC. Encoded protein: CASRLRPGTYNEQFL.

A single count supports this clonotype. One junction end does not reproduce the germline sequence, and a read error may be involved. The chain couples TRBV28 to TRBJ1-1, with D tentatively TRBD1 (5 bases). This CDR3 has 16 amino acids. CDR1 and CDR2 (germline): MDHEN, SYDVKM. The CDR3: CVSSPRTQDMNTEAFF. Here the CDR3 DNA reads TGTGTCAGCAGTCCACGGACACAGGATATGAACACTGAAGCTTTCTTT.

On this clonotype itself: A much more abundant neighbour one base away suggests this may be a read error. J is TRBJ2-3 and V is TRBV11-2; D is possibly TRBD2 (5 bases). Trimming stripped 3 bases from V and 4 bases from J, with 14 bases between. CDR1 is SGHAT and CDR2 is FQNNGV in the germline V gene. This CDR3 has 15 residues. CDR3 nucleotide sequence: TGTGCCAGCAGCTTCTCTCAGCTTAGCGCAGATACGCAGTATTTT. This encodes CASSFSQLSADTQYF.